This T cell receptor beta chain is from a study of regulatory T cells in long-lasting Graves disease. The table lists this clonotype with a few counts. Arm-PCR with iRepertoire HTBI primers amplified the CDR3 regions for these TCR beta libraries. TCRdb redid the calling of the multiplex PCR reads with MiXCR, one entry per CDR3 protein. In the table there are about 450,000 distinct CDR3 sequences, 11% to 15% of which are singletons. The CDR3 is 16 residues long. The germline CDR1 and CDR2 sequences are SGHRS and YFSETQ. Trimming removed 4 bases from V and 1 base from J; junction bases left unmatched: 8. As for time point: newly diagnosed GD, antithyroid drugs for less than 3 months. Isolated PBMC RNA provided the starting material for the TCR library. In addition, the sample was reused for a study of T cells in Graves' hyperthyroidism and ophthalmopathy. That report adds: Within blood appeared most thyroid clonotypes that had expanded above 0.001.

The source of this sequence is a woman between 50 and 59 years old with Graves disease. Here the sequenced sample was peripheral blood mononuclear cells (PBMCs), taken at new diagnosis, from a patient treated with antithyroid drugs. The chain joins TRBV5-1 to TRBJ2-3; TRBD1 matches 8 bases. The CDR3 DNA is TGCGCCAGCAGCCACGTCAGGGGGCCGGGCACAGATACGCAGTATTTT. This gives the protein CASSHVRGPGTDTQYF. Full variable domain (rest looked up from reference TRBV5-1 and TRBJ2-3): KAGVTQTPRYLIKTRGQQVTLSCSPISGHRSVSWYQQTPGQGLQFLFEYFSETQRNKGNFPGRFSGRQFSNSRSEMNVSTLELGDSALYLCASSHVRGPGTDTQYFGPGTRLTVL.